Shown below are 29 T cell receptor beta chains from a single sample sequenced in a study of Ad26.COV2.S vaccination and SARS-CoV-2 variants (dated by TCRdb to about 2021). Library creation used the immunoSEQ multiplex PCR assay. TCRdb's version of the immuneACCESS table is confined to in-frame rearrangements and falls short of the full clone set. An unresolved V gene accounts for under half of the shortfall where checked; the remainder is of unknown origin. The sample table contains around 270,000 clones; only one count was recorded for around 88% of them. The top ten clonotypes cover roughly 3% of the sample. The sample's treatment or condition, from its label and the paper: 19 received Ad26.COV2.S at low or high dose, single or two shots; several received placebo; per-sample allocation not given. For vaccine and placebo recipients, the sequenced repertoires came from samples collected on day 63 after the first injection.

Sequencing used peripheral blood, obtained in a trial of Ad26.COV2.S vaccine versus placebo. All receptors derive from a person between 18 and 60 years old who received the Ad26.COV2.S COVID-19 vaccine or a placebo.

J is TRBJ2-1 and V is TRBV6-2 or TRBV6-3, with 7 bases aligning to TRBD1. The germline V gene encodes CDR1 MNHEY and CDR2 SVGEGT. This CDR3 comprises 15 residues. The J segment lost 4 bases and the V segment lost 2 bases, leaving 5 bases of the junction unmatched. CDR3 region: CASSYDRARYNEQFF. The CDR3 coding sequence is TGTGCCAGCAGTTACGACAGGGCGCGTTACAATGAGCAGTTCTTC.

V usage is TRBV19 and J usage is TRBJ2-4; D possibly corresponds to TRBD1 (6 bases). V shed 5 bases and J shed 1 base, with 12 bases lying between them. This CDR3 is built from 15 residues. In germline, CDR1 is LNHDA, CDR2 SQIVND (reference sequence). CDR3 sequence: CASSLQGMAKNIQYF. CDR3 coding DNA: TGTGCCAGTAGTTTACAGGGAATGGCCAAAAACATTCAGTACTTC. Based on the CDR3 plus reference TRBV19 and TRBJ2-4, the full variable domain is DGGITQSPKYLFRKEGQNVTLSCEQNLNHDAMYWYRQDPGQGLRLIYYSQIVNDFQKGDIAEGYSVSREKKESFPLTVTSAQKNPTAFYLCASSLQGMAKNIQYFGAGTRLSVL.

This chain links TRBV11-3 with TRBJ2-1; D ambiguous. With 4 bases removed from V and 8 bases from J, the gap between germline ends came to 9 bases. The CDR3 sequence is 12 residues long. The germline V gene encodes CDR1 SGHNT and CDR2 YENEEA. CDR3 nucleotide sequence: TGTGCCAGCAGCTCCTACAACCATGAGCAGTTCTTC. As protein: CASSSYNHEQFF.

The table lists this clone with a few counts. The chain has TRBV7-9 and TRBJ2-5; 11 positions agree with TRBD2. Looked up from germline, CDR1 is SEHNR and CDR2 is FQNEAQ (reference sequence). The length of the CDR3 is 14 residues. After removal of 7 bases from V and 3 bases from J, the junction contained 4 bases not matched to a gene. Written as DNA, the CDR3 is TGTGCCAGCAACCCTAGCGGGGGGAAAGAGACCCAGTACTTC. It codes for CASNPSGGKETQYF.

This rearrangement joins TRBV7-8 to TRBJ1-5; D call uncertain. In germline, CDR1 is SGHVS, CDR2 FQNEAQ. There are 16 residues in the CDR3. Deletions cut 2 bases from V and 1 base from J, with 12 bases between. The CDR3 here is CASSLRVGGSNQPQHF. DNA of the CDR3: TGTGCCAGCAGCTTAAGGGTCGGAGGGAGCAATCAGCCCCAGCATTTT.

This chain joins TRBV4-3 and TRBJ2-1; 7 bases fit TRBD2. The ends lost 0 bases at V and 3 bases at J; junction bases unmatched: 2. The germline CDR1 and CDR2 sequences are LGHNA and YSLEER. The CDR3 consists of 15 residues. This CDR3 reads CASSQDGGGYNEQFF. The CDR3 coding sequence is TGCGCCAGCAGCCAAGACGGCGGGGGCTACAATGAGCAGTTCTTC.

This clone has only one observation. The chain uses TRBV7-2 and TRBJ2-2; a weak D match, TRBD1 (5 bases). V was shortened by 1 base and J by 7 bases, with 16 bases between the two germline ends. CDR1 is SGHTA and CDR2 is FQGNSA in the germline V gene. The CDR3 loop spans 16 amino acids. The CDR3 sequence is CASSLGAGRWGGELFF. The CDR3 bases are TGTGCCAGCAGCTTAGGGGCAGGGCGGTGGGGCGGGGAGCTGTTTTTT.

Concerning this clone: The sample contains more than one DNA sequence encoding this CDR3. The chain employs TRBV19 and TRBJ2-3; perhaps TRBD2 as D (5 bases). Trimming took 5 bases from V and 0 from J, leaving 6 bases between them. The CDR3 extends over 13 amino acids. Looked up from germline, CDR1 is LNHDA and CDR2 is SQIVND (reference sequence). The CDR3 region has the DNA TGTGCCAGTAGTCTAGCTAGCACAGATACGCAGTATTTT. Translation gives CASSLASTDTQYF.

Of note for this clone: The same CDR3 is also encoded by other DNA sequences in this sample. The genes are TRBV5-1 and TRBJ2-5, with TRBD2 as a possible D gene (5 bases). The CDR3 has 13 amino acids. Trimming shortened V by 1 base and J by 2 bases, and 6 bases separated the two germline ends. In germline, CDR1 is SGHRS, CDR2 YFSETQ. The CDR3: CASSLSGQETQYF. The CDR3 bases are TGCGCCAGCAGCTTGTCGGGGCAAGAGACCCAGTACTTC.

V usage is TRBV12-1 and J usage is TRBJ2-1; the table names TRBD1, a call not compared with the DNA. TRBV12-1 is reported as a pseudogene. The CDR3 has 17 residues. Written as DNA, the CDR3 is TGTGCCAGCAGCTCCCGTTTACAGGGGGTTGAAAACAATGAGCAGTTCTTC. The encoded protein is CASSSRLQGVENNEQFF.

This clone showed up just a few times. The rearrangement links TRBV7-2 to TRBJ2-2, with D tentatively TRBD2 (5 bases). Germline V gives CDR1 SGHTA, CDR2 FQGNSA. V was cut by 0 bases and J by 0 bases, with 8 bases left in between. CDR3 size: 16 residues. In DNA form, the CDR3 reads TGTGCCAGCAGCTTAGCGAGGGTCCCGAACACCGGGGAGCTGTTTTTT. It encodes CASSLARVPNTGELFF. Full variable domain (outside the CDR3, taken from reference TRBV7-2 and TRBJ2-2): GAGVSQSPSNKVTEKGKDVELRCDPISGHTALYWYRQSLGQGLEFLIYFQGNSAPDKSGLPSDRFSAERTGGSVSTLTIQRTQQEDSAVYLCASSLARVPNTGELFFGEGSRLTVL.

The V call is TRBV12-3 or TRBV12-4, the J call TRBJ2-5; D is possibly TRBD2 (6 bases). V dropped 5 bases and J dropped 2 bases, with 9 bases sitting between them. The CDR3 is made up of 13 amino acids. CDR3 nucleotide sequence: TGTGCCAGCAGTATAAGCGGGCAAGAGACCCAGTACTTC. This sequence encodes CASSISGQETQYF.

This clone was counted a single time. The chain carries TRBV4-1 and TRBJ1-2, with 8 nucleotides matching TRBD1. After removal of 0 bases from V and 7 bases from J, the junction contained 4 bases not matched to a gene. Germline CDR1 is MGHRA and CDR2 is YSYEKL. The CDR3 sequence is 14 residues long. In DNA form, the CDR3 reads TGCGCCAGCAGCCAAGATCAGGGGGCGCGTGGCTACACCTTC. Its translation: CASSQDQGARGYTF.

The rearrangement uses TRBV11-2 and TRBJ2-1, with 11 bases identical to TRBD2. Germline V lookup: CDR1 SGHAT, CDR2 FQNNGV. CDR3 length equals 15 residues. Trimming cost V 5 bases and J 4 bases; bases outside gene matches: 4. The CDR3 here is CASSLSGGAYNEQFF. CDR3 sequence (DNA): TGTGCCAGCAGCCTTAGCGGGGGGGCTTACAATGAGCAGTTCTTC. Complete variable domain (other parts from reference TRBV11-2 and TRBJ2-1): EAGVAQSPRYKIIEKRQSVAFWCNPISGHATLYWYQQILGQGPKLLIQFQNNGVVDDSQLPKDRFSAERLKGVDSTLKIQPAKLEDSAVYLCASSLSGGAYNEQFFGPGTRLTVL.

CDR3 sequence reads: CASSPKSQPANTGELFF. The CDR3 DNA follows: TGTGCCAGCAGCCCAAAATCCCAACCCGCGAACACCGGGGAGCTGTTTTTT. V gene TRBV7-9 combines with J gene TRBJ2-2; D gene ambiguous. V lost 5 bases, J lost 0 bases, and 16 bases lay in between. The length of the CDR3 is 17 residues. Germline loops: CDR1 SEHNR, CDR2 FQNEAQ (reference sequence).

This clone has a handful of counts. The V and J genes are TRBV6-2 or TRBV6-3 and TRBJ2-1; 13 bases fit TRBD2. Germline V gene data show CDR1 as MNHEY and CDR2 as SVGEGT. V was pared by 2 bases and J by 1 base, with 11 bases of the junction left unmatched. The CDR3 contains 20 residues. CDR3 bases: TGTGCCAGCAGTTACCGAGGACTAGCGGGAGTTTACGGGTCCTACAATGAGCAGTTCTTC. Translated, it gives CASSYRGLAGVYGSYNEQFF.

The J gene is TRBJ2-1, the V gene TRBV5-4; no clear D. Germline-derived CDR1 and CDR2 are SGHNT and YYREEE (reference sequence). The CDR3 totals 15 residues. The germline V and J ends were trimmed by 0 bases and 0 bases, with 7 bases remaining between them. CDR3 amino acids: CASSLGAYSYNEQFF. In DNA form, the CDR3 reads TGTGCCAGCAGCTTGGGGGCCTACTCCTACAATGAGCAGTTCTTC.

The chain couples TRBV19 to TRBJ1-2; TRBD1 is a possible D gene (5 bases). The V gene's germline CDR1 is LNHDA and CDR2 SQIVND (reference sequence). The CDR3 totals 14 residues. Trimming took 2 bases from V and 6 from J, leaving 13 bases between them. The CDR3, as DNA: TGTGCCAGTAGTATAAGACAGAGGTCGGATGGCTACACCTTC. Its protein is CASSIRQRSDGYTF.

This clone was detected a few times. J is TRBJ1-2 and V is TRBV6-5; 7 bases map to TRBD1. Trimming cost V 6 bases and J 7 bases; bases outside gene matches: 11. The CDR3 is made up of 14 amino acids. Per germline, CDR1 MNHEY and CDR2 SVGAGI. The CDR3 sequence is CASSRDRVGGGYTF. CDR3 bases: TGTGCCAGCAGCCGTGACAGGGTAGGAGGTGGCTACACCTTC.

The chain employs TRBV4-1 and TRBJ2-3; tentative D call: TRBD2 (6 bases). CDR3 length: 17 amino acids. Trimming took off 4 bases at V and 11 bases at J, with 28 bases between the two ends. Per the germline V gene, CDR1 is MGHRA and CDR2 is YSYEKL. The CDR3 region is CASSRPSASTRRAGQYF. DNA of the CDR3: TGCGCCAGCAGCCGCCCATCGGCTAGCACTCGGAGGGCTGGGCAGTATTTT.

CDR3 DNA: TGTGCCAGCAGCCAAGAATTTGTGCGATCCGGAAACACCATATATTTT. It is translated as CASSQEFVRSGNTIYF. This chain uses TRBV3-1 (or the pseudogene TRBV3-2) with TRBJ1-3; D gene unclear. Germline V gene data show CDR1 as LGHDT and CDR2 as YNNKEL (reference sequence). This CDR3 contains 16 residues. Trimming pared 0 bases from V and 4 bases from J, leaving 13 bases between.

J is TRBJ2-5 and V is TRBV7-2; possibly TRBD2 for D (7 bases). This CDR3 has 15 amino acids. V was cut by 1 base and J by 7 bases, with 16 bases left in between. Germline loops: CDR1 SGHTA, CDR2 FQGNSA. The CDR3 reads CASSLGGGVATTQYF. The CDR3 DNA sequence: TGTGCCAGCAGCTTAGGAGGGGGGGTCGCTACGACCCAGTACTTC.

The V call is TRBV5-5, the J call TRBJ2-4; 7 nucleotides match TRBD1. CDR1 is SGHKS and CDR2 is YYEKEE in the germline V gene (reference sequence). J gave up 5 bases and V 1 base, and 12 bases lay outside the gene matches. The CDR3 consists of 17 residues. The CDR3 spells CASSLFPFDRVENIQYF. In DNA, the CDR3 is TGTGCCAGCAGCTTGTTCCCCTTCGACAGGGTGGAAAACATTCAGTACTTC.

The V gene is TRBV19, the J gene TRBJ2-1; possibly TRBD1 for D (6 bases). Trimming removed 0 bases at V and 0 bases at J, with 15 bases between. This CDR3 is built from 18 residues. Germline V gene lookup returns CDR1 LNHDA and CDR2 SQIVND (reference sequence). The CDR3 loop is CASSIERTARRSYNEQFF. The CDR3 DNA is TGTGCCAGTAGTATAGAGCGGACAGCCCGTCGCTCCTACAATGAGCAGTTCTTC.

The chain combines TRBV18 with TRBJ2-7; D is uncertain. From germline, CDR1 is KGHSH and CDR2 LQKENI. Trimming shortened V by 2 bases and J by 0 bases, and 14 bases separated the two germline ends. The CDR3 spans 16 residues. The CDR3 region is CASSPISADLSYEQYF. CDR3 nucleotide sequence: TGTGCCAGCTCACCAATCTCGGCAGACCTCTCCTACGAGCAGTACTTC.

The chain links TRBV3-1 (or the pseudogene TRBV3-2) to TRBJ1-2; D unclear. The CDR3 is 13 amino acids. The germline gives CDR1 LGHDT, CDR2 YNNKEL (reference sequence). Trimming removed 4 bases at V and 2 bases at J, with 8 bases between. The CDR3 sequence: CASSPLQNYGYTF. CDR3 nucleotides: TGTGCCAGCAGCCCTCTCCAAAACTATGGCTACACCTTC.

This clone has at least ten counts. The chain carries TRBV3-1 (or the pseudogene TRBV3-2) and TRBJ2-2; 14 positions agree with TRBD2. Germline CDR1 and CDR2: LGHDT and YNNKEL (reference sequence). V was pared by 4 bases and J by 8 bases, with 6 bases of the junction left unmatched. The CDR3 totals 16 residues. The CDR3, as DNA: TGTGCCAGCAGCCGGGGACTAGCGGGAGAAACGGGGGAGCTGTTTTTT. Its translation: CASSRGLAGETGELFF.

This clone was detected only a few times. The gene calls are TRBV25-1 and TRBJ1-3; D is ambiguous. With 2 bases removed from V and 8 bases from J, the gap between germline ends came to 7 bases. This CDR3 is built from 12 residues. Germline CDR1 MGHDK, CDR2 SYGVNS. The CDR3 bases are TGTGCCAGCAGTGAAGGGCCGGACACCATATATTTT. The encoded protein is CASSEGPDTIYF.

The chain couples TRBV30 to TRBJ2-5; D is unresolved. The CDR3 extends over 14 amino acids. Per germline, CDR1 GTSNPN and CDR2 SVGIG (reference sequence). Trimming cost V 0 bases and J 5 bases, with 13 bases left between them. The CDR3 spells CAWSVVRASETQYF. The CDR3 bases are TGTGCCTGGAGTGTGGTCCGGGCCTCGGAGACCCAGTACTTC.